Following are 10 T cell receptor beta chains from one sample sequenced in a study of T cell responses to AZD1222 COVID-19 vaccine. Here immunoSEQ multiplex PCR was the method, and the copy in TCRdb shows in-frame clones only, minus some. The sample shows more than 90,000 clones, about 90% of them seen only once. Material: peripheral blood, obtained on day 0 of AZD1222 vaccination. The receptors stem from an adult in good health.

The chain links TRBV7-6 to TRBJ2-1, with 9 positions matching TRBD1. The CDR3 contains 16 residues. CDR1 and CDR2 from the germline V gene are SGHVS and FNYEAQ. With 4 bases clipped from V and 8 bases from J, the junction kept 12 bases outside the gene matches. CDR3 region: CASSSRPGQGFYEQFF. CDR3 bases: TGTGCCAGCAGCTCGAGACCGGGACAGGGTTTCTATGAGCAGTTCTTC.

The gene calls are TRBV5-6 and TRBJ2-7, with 9 bases that match TRBD1. Trimming removed 3 bases from V and 3 bases from J; junction bases left unmatched: 7. The germline V gene encodes CDR1 SGHDT and CDR2 YYEEEE. This CDR3 comprises 15 residues. The CDR3 DNA follows: TGTGCCAGCAGCTCCGGGACAGGGTCCGGCTACGAGCAGTACTTC. Translation gives CASSSGTGSGYEQYF.

The V gene is TRBV30, the J gene TRBJ2-2; perhaps D is TRBD1 or TRBD2 (5 bases each). The V gene's germline CDR1 is GTSNPN and CDR2 SVGIG (reference sequence). The length of the CDR3 is 14 residues. Between the trimmed V and J ends, which lost 5 bases and 7 bases, there was a span of 17 bases. This CDR3 reads CAWGSGTAGGELFF. The CDR3 bases are TGTGCCTGGGGATCCGGGACCGCGGGCGGGGAGCTGTTTTTT.

The chain employs TRBV6-1 and TRBJ2-7, with D perhaps assigned TRBD1 or TRBD2 (5 bases each). This CDR3 is built from 16 residues. V was pared by 1 base and J by 3 bases, with 16 bases between. CDR1 MNHNS and CDR2 SASEGT come from the germline V gene. The CDR3 loop is CASSEGPTGTYYEQYF. The CDR3 region has the DNA TGTGCCAGCAGTGAAGGGCCCACGGGGACCTACTACGAGCAGTACTTC.

This clone was picked up a small number of times. V usage is TRBV21-1 and J usage is TRBJ1-5; TRBD1 is the table's D call, not checked against the DNA. TRBV21-1 is noted as a pseudogene. The CDR3 length is 16 residues. In DNA form, the CDR3 reads TGTGCCAGCTCCACTGGGACAGGGGGTGAAAATCAGCCCCAGCATTTT. This translates into CASSTGTGGENQPQHF.

This clone appeared once. The gene calls are TRBV30 and TRBJ2-3, with 7 bases matching TRBD1. V lost 1 base, J lost 2 bases, and 6 bases stayed unmatched. CDR1 GTSNPN and CDR2 SVGIG come from the germline V gene (reference sequence). This CDR3 spans 15 amino acids. The CDR3 DNA follows: TGTGCCTGGAGTGATAGGGACAGCCTCACAGATACGCAGTATTTT. Translated, it gives CAWSDRDSLTDTQYF.

V gene TRBV18 combines with J gene TRBJ2-5, with 7 bases matching TRBD2. V trimming: 3 bases; J trimming: 5 bases; junction bases outside the gene matches: 9. The CDR3 length is 15 residues. Germline V gives CDR1 KGHSH, CDR2 LQKENI. The CDR3 bases are TGTGCCAGCTCACCCACTAGCGTCTCAGAGGAGACCCAGTACTTC. It encodes CASSPTSVSEETQYF.

As DNA, the CDR3 is TGTGCCAGCAGCCAATCTGGGTCAAGCTCCTACGAGCAGTACTTC. Its protein is CASSQSGSSSYEQYF. The V and J genes are TRBV3-1 (or the pseudogene TRBV3-2) and TRBJ2-7, with D hard to call. From germline, CDR1 is LGHDT and CDR2 YNNKEL (reference sequence). This CDR3 contains 15 residues. V gave up 2 bases and J gave up 0 bases, with 11 bases separating them.

The chain is built from TRBV7-9 and TRBJ2-7, with a weak D call TRBD1 (6 bases). The V gene's germline CDR1 is SEHNR and CDR2 FQNEAQ (reference sequence). V lost 5 bases, J lost 3 bases, and 11 bases lay in between. The CDR3 spans 13 residues. This CDR3 reads CASSPGQFYEQYF. CDR3 sequence (DNA): TGTGCCAGCAGCCCAGGACAGTTCTACGAGCAGTACTTC.

This clone was found once. The genes are TRBV5-6 and TRBJ2-7; a weak D match, TRBD1 (6 bases). The CDR3 spans 16 residues. Trimming left V 0 bases short and J 4 bases short, with 17 bases between. Germline V gene lookup returns CDR1 SGHDT and CDR2 YYEEEE. The CDR3 is CASSLGGLQVAYEQYF. The CDR3 DNA follows: TGTGCCAGCAGCTTGGGGGGGCTACAGGTGGCGTACGAGCAGTACTTC. Filled out from reference TRBV5-6 and TRBJ2-7, the complete variable domain reads DAGVTQSPTHLIKTRGQQVTLRCSPKSGHDTVSWYQQALGQGPQFIFQYYEEEERQRGNFPDRFSGHQFPNYSSELNVNALLLGDSALYLCASSLGGLQVAYEQYFGPGTRLTVT.